This T cell receptor (beta chain) was found in a study of blood T cells in healthy people across ages. General observations from the study: Measured against age, TCR beta diversity per million T cells decreased in a roughly linear manner.

CDR3 size: 21 residues. V gave up 0 bases and J gave up 4 bases, with 31 bases separating them. Germline lookup yields CDR1 SGHAT and CDR2 FQNNGV. A second roughly 6 to 12 cycle PCR used barcoded and J-beta primers. Each cDNA molecule was tagged by a template-switch adaptor that had 12 random nucleotides. TCRdb reprocessed the 5' RACE reads via MiXCR and lists one record per CDR3 protein. The sample records over 1,500,000 distinct CDR3 sequences, more than 35% being singletons. A remark on this clonotype: Its antigen remains unidentified.

Every sample gave at least 5.5 micrograms of total RNA when it was extracted. Sequenced: blood. The chain links TRBV11-2 to TRBJ2-7; no definite D call. The receptor's source is a human donor in good health. The CDR3 sequence is CASSLDRKELGAVPLGYEQYF. The CDR3, as DNA: TGTGCCAGCAGCTTAGATAGAAAAGAACTTGGTGCAGTTCCCCTAGGGTACGAGCAGTACTTC.